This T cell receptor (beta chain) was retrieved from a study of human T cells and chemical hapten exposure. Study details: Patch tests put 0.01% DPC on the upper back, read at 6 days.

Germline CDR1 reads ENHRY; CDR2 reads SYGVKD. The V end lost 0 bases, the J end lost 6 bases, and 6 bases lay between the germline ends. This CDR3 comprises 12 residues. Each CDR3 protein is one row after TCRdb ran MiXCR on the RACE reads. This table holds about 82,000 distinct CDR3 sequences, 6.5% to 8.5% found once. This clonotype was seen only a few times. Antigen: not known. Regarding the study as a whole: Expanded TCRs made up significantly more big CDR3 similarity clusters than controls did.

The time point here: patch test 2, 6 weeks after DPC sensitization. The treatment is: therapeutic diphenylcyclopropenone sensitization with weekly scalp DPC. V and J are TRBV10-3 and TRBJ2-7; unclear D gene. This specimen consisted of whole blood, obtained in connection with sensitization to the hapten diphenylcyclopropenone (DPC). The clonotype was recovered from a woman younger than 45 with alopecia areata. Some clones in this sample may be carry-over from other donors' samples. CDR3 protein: CAISESFGEQYF. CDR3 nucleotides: TGTGCCATCAGTGAGTCGTTCGGCGAGCAGTACTTC.